This section outlines one T cell receptor beta chain sequence together with its context. The antigen is unknown. TCRdb re-derived calls from the RT-PCR reads in MiXCR, one entry per CDR3 protein. Of 450,000 to 600,000 distinct CDR3 sequences listed, more than 15% are singletons. These data are taken from a study of response to subunit inactivated influenza vaccine. Study results and limitations: Authors suggested each seasonal flu vaccination may recruit only limited numbers of new T cells.

The sequencing used CD4+ T cells sorted from PBMCs, collected about 23 months after vaccination. The sequence derives from a man between 50 and 69 years old who received an inactivated influenza vaccine.

DNA of the CDR3: TGTGCCAGCAGTTTCCAGACTAGTTCCGGGGAGCTGTTTTTT. Its translation: CASSFQTSSGELFF. The chain uses TRBV27 and TRBJ2-2; TRBD2 might be the D (6 bases). Per the germline V gene, CDR1 is MNHEY and CDR2 is SMNVEV (reference sequence). V gave up 3 bases and J gave up 6 bases, with 11 bases separating them. The CDR3 covers 14 residues.